One sample yielded the 10 T cell receptor beta chains listed below, sequenced in a study of T cell changes during pregnancy in multiple sclerosis. Sequencing was performed with immunoSEQ multiplex PCR; in TCRdb, only in-frame clones are kept and a portion is missing. The repertoire holds about 84,000 clones, 90% to 95% seen once, with around 0.91% in the top ten. The sequencing here drew on peripheral blood, taken in the second trimester of pregnancy. All receptors come from a female donor in good health, enrolled as a control in a pregnancy study.

The V gene is TRBV28, the J gene TRBJ2-1; the D is unclear. The V gene's germline CDR1 is MDHEN and CDR2 SYDVKM. This CDR3 is 14 amino acids long. V gave up 3 bases and J gave up 8 bases, with 14 bases separating them. CDR3 DNA: TGTGCCAGCAGTTTCTCCCTTCCTGTGTATGAGCAGTTCTTC. Translation gives CASSFSLPVYEQFF.

This chain joins TRBV27 and TRBJ2-3; 7 nucleotides line up with TRBD1. J lost 2 bases, V lost 11 bases, and 10 bases had no gene match. CDR1 and CDR2 from the germline V gene are MNHEY and SMNVEV (reference sequence). The CDR3 is 14 residues long. CDR3 nucleotide sequence: TGTGCCGCCCCCGGGACAGTCATCACAGATACGCAGTATTTT. This codes for CAAPGTVITDTQYF.

The chain combines TRBV18 with TRBJ1-5; D may be TRBD1 (6 bases). There are 16 residues in the CDR3. CDR1 KGHSH and CDR2 LQKENI come from the germline V gene. Trimming shortened V by 1 base and J by 0 bases, and 10 bases separated the two germline ends. CDR3 protein: CASSPQGQTSNQPQHF. CDR3 bases: TGTGCCAGCTCACCACAGGGACAAACTAGCAATCAGCCCCAGCATTTT.

The gene calls are TRBV5-1 and TRBJ1-5; a weak D match, TRBD1 (5 bases). Germline V gene data show CDR1 as SGHRS and CDR2 as YFSETQ. V lost 3 bases and J 4 bases, leaving 11 bases between the germline ends. This CDR3 spans 14 amino acids. This CDR3 is CASSSAPGNQPQHF. CDR3 nucleotide sequence: TGCGCCAGCAGCTCAGCCCCAGGGAATCAGCCCCAGCATTTT.

This chain links TRBV7-2 with TRBJ1-4, with 10 bases matching TRBD1. J gave up 0 bases and V 6 bases, and 7 bases lay outside the gene matches. Germline CDR1 reads SGHTA; CDR2 reads FQGNSA. The CDR3 has 17 residues. The CDR3 bases are TGTGCCAGCAGTAGACAGGGGGCCCTAGCAACTAATGAAAAACTGTTTTTT. Translation gives CASSRQGALATNEKLFF.

The rearrangement joins TRBV11-1 to TRBJ2-7; TRBD1 agrees at 10 bases. The CDR3 totals 17 residues. V was pared by 3 bases and J by 5 bases, with 13 bases of the junction left unmatched. Germline CDR1 reads SGHAT; CDR2 reads FQDESV (reference sequence). This CDR3 reads CASSLGETGTGANEQYF. The CDR3 DNA reads TGTGCCAGCAGCTTGGGCGAGACCGGGACAGGGGCGAACGAGCAGTACTTC.

The J gene is TRBJ2-7, the V gene TRBV4-2; TRBD1 is a possible D gene (7 bases). This CDR3 spans 15 amino acids. V was cut by 0 bases and J by 5 bases, with 14 bases left in between. CDR1 LGHNA and CDR2 YNFKEQ come from the germline V gene. CDR3 sequence reads: CASSQERGGGNEQYF. CDR3 in DNA: TGTGCCAGCAGCCAAGAAAGAGGGGGCGGGAACGAGCAGTACTTC.

The chain joins TRBV7-2 to TRBJ1-6; D uncertain. Trimming left V 5 bases short and J 4 bases short, with 12 bases between. CDR1 is SGHTA, CDR2 FQGNSA, per germline. The length of the CDR3 is 15 residues. The CDR3 bases are TGTGCCAGCAGCCTAAGGGAGGGTTATAATTCACCCCTCCACTTT. Its translation: CASSLREGYNSPLHF.

In nucleotides, the CDR3 is TGTGCCAGCAGCCCCATCAGGGGAGCCAATGAGCAGTTCTTC. Translating it yields CASSPIRGANEQFF. The chain carries TRBV11-3 and TRBJ2-1, with a weak D call TRBD1 (6 bases). The CDR3 spans 14 residues. In germline, CDR1 is SGHNT, CDR2 YENEEA. Deletions cut 5 bases from V and 6 bases from J, with 14 bases between.

The chain's CDR3 is CASSQGLQETQYF. Written as DNA, the CDR3 is TGTGCCAGCTCTCAGGGACTTCAAGAGACCCAGTACTTC. This chain joins TRBV13 and TRBJ2-5; D is possibly TRBD2 (6 bases). Germline V gene data show CDR1 as PRHDT and CDR2 as FYEKMQ (reference sequence). V shed 8 bases and J shed 2 bases, with 12 bases lying between them. This CDR3 contains 13 residues.